The entry below gives a single TCR beta chain sequence along with its context. Its target is not known. The assay was immunoSEQ multiplex PCR, and TCRdb's table has in-frame clones only and misses some. The data contain 25,000 to 30,000 clones, 60% to 80% of them singletons. The CDR3 consists of 14 residues. Germline CDR1 and CDR2: SGHRS and YFSETQ. V lost 5 bases, J lost 2 bases, and 4 bases stayed unmatched. This entry belongs to a study of regulatory dendritic cells for organ transplantation. Findings of the study overall: Memory CD8+ T cells were the most oligoclonal; naive cells were highly diverse.

The sequenced sample consisted of memory CD4+ T cells from blood. Documented subset: CD45RO+ memory T cells. This sequence was found in a human donor in good health. This chain links TRBV5-1 with TRBJ2-3; 8 bases align to TRBD2. The CDR3 DNA reads as TGCGCCAGCAGTTTAGCGGGGAACACAGATACGCAGTATTTT. Amino acids: CASSLAGNTDTQYF.